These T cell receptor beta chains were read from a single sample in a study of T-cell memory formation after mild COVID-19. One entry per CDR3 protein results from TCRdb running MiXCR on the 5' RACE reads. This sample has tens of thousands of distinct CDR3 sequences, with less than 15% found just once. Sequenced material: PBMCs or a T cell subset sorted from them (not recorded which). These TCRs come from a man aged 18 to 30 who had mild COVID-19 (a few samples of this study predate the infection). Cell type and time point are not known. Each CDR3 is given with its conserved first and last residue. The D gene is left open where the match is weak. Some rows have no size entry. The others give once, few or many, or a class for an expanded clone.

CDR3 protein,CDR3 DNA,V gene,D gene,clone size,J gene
CASSTRTSGTGELFF,TGTGCCAGCAGCACCCGGACTAGCGGCACCGGGGAGCTGTTTTTT,TRBV9,TRBD2,many,TRBJ2-2
CASSVSYEQYF,TGTGCCAGCAGCGTCAGCTACGAGCAGTACTTC,TRBV7-9,-,many,TRBJ2-7
CASRQERAEDFF,TGTGCCAGCAGACAAGAGAGGGCTGAAGATTTCTTT,TRBV12-3/TRBV12-4,-,once,TRBJ1-1
CASSPLRRTGNTIYF,TGTGCCAGCAGTCCCTTGAGGCGCACTGGAAACACCATATATTTT,TRBV6-6,-,few,TRBJ1-3
CASSYSLGRTDTQYF,TGTGCCAGCAGTTACTCGTTGGGCCGCACAGATACGCAGTATTTT,TRBV6-5,-,medium-sized,TRBJ2-3
CASSQQESPGNTIYF,TGTGCCAGCTCTCAGCAGGAATCCCCTGGAAACACCATATATTTT,TRBV18,-,few,TRBJ1-3
CASSPQLNTGELFF,TGTGCCAGCAGTCCCCAGTTGAACACCGGGGAGCTGTTTTTT,TRBV12-3/TRBV12-4,-,-,TRBJ2-2
CASSSPSFRQGYSYEQYF,TGTGCCAGCAGCTCCCCCTCCTTCAGGCAGGGATACTCCTACGAGCAGTACTTC,TRBV7-2,-,many,TRBJ2-7
CASSGDGFREADTQYF,TGCGCCAGCAGCGGAGACGGGTTCAGAGAGGCAGATACGCAGTATTTT,TRBV4-1,-,many,TRBJ2-3
CASSTGQGKNIQYF,TGTGCCAGCTCAACGGGACAGGGAAAAAACATTCAGTACTTC,TRBV18,TRBD1,many,TRBJ2-4
CASRDGPSYEQYF,TGTGCCAGCAGGGATGGGCCTTCCTACGAGCAGTACTTC,TRBV2,-,few,TRBJ2-7
CASSSNDGGAAKNIQYF,TGTGCCAGCAGCTCAAATGACGGGGGGGCCGCCAAAAACATTCAGTACTTC,TRBV3-1,TRBD2,many,TRBJ2-4
CASSQGHPMSYEQYF,TGCGCCAGCAGCCAAGGACACCCTATGTCCTACGAGCAGTACTTC,TRBV4-1,-,few,TRBJ2-7
CASTTSNEQFF,TGTGCCAGCACGACTTCGAATGAGCAGTTCTTC,TRBV7-2,-,many,TRBJ2-1